The 7 T cell receptor beta chains in this list originate from one sample, sequenced in a study of T-cell reconstitution after alpha-beta-depleted transplantation in children. Unique molecular identifiers were incorporated into the prepared TCRbeta library. TCRdb redid the calling of the PCR reads with MiXCR, one entry per CDR3 protein. The data contain almost 500,000 distinct CDR3 sequences, more than 9% of them singletons. Sequenced here: PBMCs, sampled before TCRalphabeta/CD19-depleted stem cell transplant. These receptors originate from a child aged 2 to 10 with inherited bone marrow failure, due to receive a stem cell transplant.

There are many counts of this clonotype. The rearrangement links TRBV27 to TRBJ2-5; the D gene is possibly TRBD1 (6 bases). The V end lost 7 bases, the J end lost 4 bases, and 22 bases lay between the germline ends. The CDR3 is 16 residues long. Germline CDR1 is MNHEY and CDR2 is SMNVEV (reference sequence). For the CDR3, the DNA is TGTGCCAGCACCTCAGGAAAAGGGGGATCCTTAGAGACCCAGTACTTC. Amino acids: CASTSGKGGSLETQYF.

In this sample, this clonotype turned up many times. V gene TRBV12-3 or TRBV12-4 combines with J gene TRBJ1-5; weak D call: TRBD1 (6 bases). The V end was cut by 1 base, the J end by 0 bases, with 10 bases between. The CDR3 runs to 16 residues. The CDR3 bases are TGTGCCAGCAGTTTAGTTGGGACATCTAGCAATCAGCCCCAGCATTTT. The encoded protein is CASSLVGTSSNQPQHF.

There are many counts of this clonotype. The genes are TRBV7-9 and TRBJ2-7, with 8 nucleotides matching TRBD1. The CDR3 extends over 15 amino acids. The germline V gene has CDR1 SEHNR and CDR2 FQNEAQ (reference sequence). J was trimmed by 4 bases and V by 2 bases; bases with no gene match: 7. In DNA, the CDR3 is TGTGCCAGCAGCTTACGAGCTCAGGGGGCGTACGAGCAGTACTTC. Translation gives CASSLRAQGAYEQYF.

As regards this clonotype: A much larger clone sits a single nucleotide away, making a read error possible. The V gene is TRBV4-2, the J gene TRBJ2-5; D is possibly TRBD1 (5 bases). This CDR3 region has 13 residues. Germline V gene sequence: CDR1 LGHNA, CDR2 YNFKEQ. CDR3 sequence reads: CASIQGAIETQYF. The CDR3 bases are TGTGCCAGCATCCAAGGGGCTATCGAGACCCAGTACTTC.

Note on this clonotype: The junction and the germline gene differ at one end; a read error may be behind it. The chain couples TRBV3-1 to TRBJ2-1, with 13 bases fitting TRBD2. Germline V gene lookup returns CDR1 LGHDT and CDR2 YNNKEL (reference sequence). The CDR3 consists of 17 residues. The CDR3 DNA sequence: TGTGCCTGCAGCCAACTAGCGGGAGGGCGTTCCTACAATGAGCAGTTCTTC. Its translation: CACSQLAGGRSYNEQFF.

This clonotype showed up many times. The CDR3 region is CSVARESGGYTF. In nucleotides, the CDR3 is TGCAGCGTTGCCAGAGAGAGTGGTGGCTACACCTTC. The chain links TRBV29-1 to TRBJ1-2; the D is unclear. CDR3 length equals 12 residues. Between the trimmed V and J ends, which lost 4 bases and 7 bases, there was a span of 13 bases. Germline V lookup: CDR1 SQVTM, CDR2 ANQGSEA.

This clonotype was recorded at least ten times. The chain uses TRBV27 and TRBJ2-3; D gene ambiguous. Germline values: CDR1 MNHEY, CDR2 SMNVEV (reference sequence). V was clipped by 3 bases and J by 2 bases, with 9 bases between them. The CDR3 contains 14 residues. The CDR3 DNA is TGTGCCAGCAGTTTGTCTCCGTACACAGATACGCAGTATTTT. This encodes CASSLSPYTDTQYF.